The following is a T cell receptor (beta chain) sequence with its context. What this receptor recognizes is not known. The input lacks base qualities; no much larger clone sits a single base away. Reading the germline V gene gives CDR1 MGHRA and CDR2 YSYEKL. Spanning cysteine to phenylalanine, the CDR3 consists of 14 amino acids. Only the CDR3 part of the read is kept: 42 bases, read in frame from the first base. V is cut by 3 bases and J by 1 base, and the space between the germline ends is 9 bases. The entry originates in a study of control samples from healthy donors and cancer patients (dated by TCRdb to 2018 to 2021). The library was produced with the immunoSEQ multiplex PCR assay. The table was pulled from immuneACCESS by TCRdb, which kept in-frame rearrangements only. Such tables lose some clones; where checked, under half of the loss comes from unresolved V genes, and the rest has no known cause. Recorded for this sample are 150,000 to 200,000 clones; around 92% of them occurred a single time. Approximately 1.5% of the sample rests with the top ten.

Sequencing was carried out using blood. The chain is assembled from TRBV4-1 and TRBJ1-1; perhaps TRBD1 is the D gene, with 5 bases matching. The clonotype was recovered from a woman aged 30 to 39 in good health. The CDR3 region reads CASSQGLTNTEAFF. The nucleotides are TGCGCCAGCAGCCAGGGACTAACGAACACTGAAGCTTTCTTT.